The 13 T cell receptor beta chains below all came from one sample that was sequenced in a study of T cells in Graves' hyperthyroidism and ophthalmopathy. Amplification of TCR beta CDR3 regions was performed using RNA transcripts as template. HTBI primers were employed in a first-round RT-PCR of the TCR CDR3. From the multiplex PCR reads, TCRdb called clonotypes with MiXCR, one entry per CDR3 protein. The sample lists 500,000 to 650,000 distinct CDR3 sequences, 40% to 55% occurring once. The specimen was peripheral blood or thyroid tissue (not recorded which). Receptor source: an adult woman with Graves' disease, either hyperthyroidism or ophthalmopathy (not recorded which).

This chain connects TRBV29-1 to TRBJ1-2; D uncertain. The CDR3 extends over 10 amino acids. Germline V gene sequence: CDR1 SQVTM, CDR2 ANQGSEA. V was shortened by 6 bases and J by 8 bases, with 10 bases between the two germline ends. The CDR3 DNA follows: TGCAGCGTAAAAACTAGCGGCTACACCTTC. Protein: CSVKTSGYTF.

This chain links TRBV19 with TRBJ1-5, with TRBD1 matching 8 bases. This CDR3 has 16 amino acids. V shed 6 bases and J 3 bases; nucleotides not matched to a gene: 10. CDR1 and CDR2 (germline): LNHDA, SQIVND (reference sequence). CDR3 protein: CASSPLGDRTNQPQHF. The CDR3 bases are TGTGCCAGTAGCCCCTTGGGGGACAGGACCAATCAGCCCCAGCATTTT.

This clonotype was seen only a few times. The V call is TRBV10-3, the J call TRBJ1-4, with D perhaps TRBD1 (5 bases). This CDR3 contains 13 residues. In germline, CDR1 is ENHRY, CDR2 SYGVKD. The V and J ends lost 10 bases and 7 bases respectively, with 16 bases between them. The CDR3 loop reads CATRFQGGEKLFF. Here the CDR3 DNA reads TGTGCCACCCGGTTTCAGGGTGGTGAAAAACTGTTTTTT.

The V and J genes are TRBV2 and TRBJ1-4; tentative D call: TRBD1 (5 bases). The V gene's germline CDR1 is SNHLY and CDR2 FYNNEI. The CDR3 runs 16 residues. Between the trimmed V and J ends, which lost 2 bases and 4 bases, there was a span of 14 bases. The CDR3 spells CASSESRDGLNEKLFF. As DNA, the CDR3 is TGTGCCAGCAGTGAAAGTCGGGACGGGCTTAATGAAAAACTGTTTTTT.

This clonotype was seen just once. The genes are TRBV20-1 and TRBJ2-2; tentative D call: TRBD2 (6 bases). CDR1 and CDR2 (germline): DFQATT, SNEGSKA (reference sequence). The CDR3 length is 12 residues. CDR3 residues: CSGGRHTGELFF. DNA for the CDR3: TGCAGCGGGGGACGCCACACCGGGGAGCTGTTTTTT.

This clonotype appeared many times. This chain uses TRBV9 with TRBJ2-5; the D gene is possibly TRBD1 (6 bases). In germline, CDR1 is SGDLS, CDR2 YYNGEE. V was cut by 4 bases and J by 1 base, with 14 bases left in between. The CDR3 runs 15 residues. The DNA for the CDR3 is TGTGCCAGCAGCATCTCGGGACAAGCCCAAGAGACCCAGTACTTC. Translating gives CASSISGQAQETQYF.

J is TRBJ1-2 and V is TRBV5-1, with a weak D call TRBD1 (5 bases). Trimming removed 2 bases at V and 7 bases at J, with 9 bases between. There are 12 residues in the CDR3. CDR1 is SGHRS, CDR2 YFSETQ, per germline. CDR3 in DNA: TGCGCCAGCAGCTTCCGACAGAGTGGCTACACCTTC. This sequence encodes CASSFRQSGYTF.

The J gene is TRBJ1-5, the V gene TRBV6-1; the match to TRBD1 covers 8 bases. This CDR3 spans 13 amino acids. Germline V gene sequence: CDR1 MNHNS, CDR2 SASEGT. Trimming took 6 bases from V and 9 from J; bases not matched to a gene: 7. CDR3: CASRGTGEGPQHF. In DNA form, the CDR3 reads TGTGCCAGCAGGGGGACAGGAGAGGGGCCCCAGCATTTT.

This clonotype was counted only a few times. This rearrangement joins TRBV11-2 to TRBJ2-7; 9 bases are a match to TRBD1. CDR3 length: 15 amino acids. Germline CDR1 is SGHAT and CDR2 is FQNNGV. V lost 10 bases, J lost 1 base, and 11 bases stayed unmatched. The CDR3 coding sequence is TGTGCCATCAGTGCGCCGGGACAGGGTTCCTACGAGCAGTACTTC. It specifies CAISAPGQGSYEQYF.

The V and J genes are TRBV29-1 and TRBJ2-7; D is perhaps TRBD1 (6 bases). Germline CDR1 SQVTM, CDR2 ANQGSEA. V was clipped by 3 bases and J by 3 bases, with 9 bases between them. CDR3 length: 12 amino acids. CDR3 DNA: TGCAGCGTTGAGGCCAGGGGCTACGAGCAGTACTTC. Translating it yields CSVEARGYEQYF.

This clonotype showed up many times. The chain has TRBV29-1 and TRBJ2-5, with no clear D. CDR3 length: 11 amino acids. Germline CDR1 is SQVTM and CDR2 is ANQGSEA. Trimming removed 3 bases from V and 5 bases from J, with 7 bases in between. The CDR3 loop reads CSVEGYETQYF. The CDR3 coding sequence is TGCAGCGTTGAGGGGTACGAGACCCAGTACTTC.

This clonotype showed up many times. This sequence joins TRBV20-1 and TRBJ1-1; unclear D gene. Germline V gene sequence: CDR1 DFQATT, CDR2 SNEGSKA (reference sequence). The CDR3 is 14 amino acids. V lost 0 bases and J 0 bases, leaving 8 bases between the germline ends. CDR3 loop: CSAREASMNTEAFF. CDR3 nucleotides: TGCAGTGCTAGAGAGGCTTCCATGAACACTGAAGCTTTCTTT.

The chain combines TRBV7-3 with TRBJ1-4, with unresolved D. Germline V CDR1 and CDR2: SGHTA, FQGTGA. This CDR3 spans 13 amino acids. Trimming left V 1 base short and J 5 bases short, with 5 bases between. In DNA, the CDR3 is TGTGCCAGCAGCTTAAATGGGAATGAAAAACTGTTTTTT. This encodes CASSLNGNEKLFF.